Listed here are 8 T cell receptor beta chains from one sample, sequenced in a study of blood T cell repertoires in COVID-19. Measured with immunoSEQ multiplex PCR; TCRdb has only the in-frame clones, and not every one. The data contain some 52,000 clones, approximately 90% of them singletons. The sequenced sample consisted of peripheral blood. The source of these receptors is a human donor in a cohort sampled during active COVID-19.

On this clone itself: The junction differs from germline at one of its ends, possibly a read error. The gene calls are TRBV27 and TRBJ1-1; 8 nucleotides align to TRBD1. The germline CDR1 and CDR2 sequences are MNHEY and SMNVEV (reference sequence). The CDR3 contains 14 residues. The CDR3 sequence: CASSAGGVKTEAFF. In nucleotides, the CDR3 is TGTGCCAGCAGCGCAGGGGGCGTGAAGACTGAAGCTTTCTTT.

The chain links TRBV18 to TRBJ1-4; a weak D match, TRBD1 (5 bases). V was shortened by 3 bases and J by 0 bases, with 11 bases between the two germline ends. Germline V gives CDR1 KGHSH, CDR2 LQKENI. This CDR3 comprises 16 residues. The CDR3 DNA reads TGTGCCAGCTCACCCAGTGGGGCTCCAACTAATGAAAAACTGTTTTTT. This encodes CASSPSGAPTNEKLFF.

The CDR3 region is CATKRTTGTEAFF. In DNA, the CDR3 is TGTGCCACCAAACGAACCACCGGGACTGAAGCTTTCTTT. V gene TRBV2 combines with J gene TRBJ1-1; no reliable D call. The V gene lost 10 bases and the J gene lost 5 bases, with 17 bases spanning the gap. CDR3 length: 13 residues. Looked up from germline, CDR1 is SNHLY and CDR2 is FYNNEI.

V gene TRBV4-1 combines with J gene TRBJ2-3; 7 positions match TRBD2. Germline V lookup: CDR1 MGHRA, CDR2 YSYEKL. With V trimmed by 2 bases and J by 4 bases, 3 bases remained unmatched. The CDR3 sequence is 14 residues long. As DNA, the CDR3 is TGCGCCAGCAGCCAACCTAGCGGCTCAGATACGCAGTATTTT. Translation: CASSQPSGSDTQYF.

V gene TRBV5-1 combines with J gene TRBJ2-7; TRBD2 agrees at 9 bases. The CDR3 has 15 amino acids. Germline V gives CDR1 SGHRS, CDR2 YFSETQ. The J segment lost 0 bases and the V segment lost 1 base, leaving 2 bases of the junction unmatched. CDR3: CASSLTSGYSYEQYF. The CDR3 DNA reads as TGCGCCAGCAGCTTGACTAGCGGGTACTCCTACGAGCAGTACTTC.

The CDR3 DNA reads TGTGCCAGCAGTATTAAGGGAGGGAGGGGAGAGACCCAGTACTTC. It encodes CASSIKGGRGETQYF. The rearrangement links TRBV25-1 to TRBJ2-5; 7 bases map to TRBD2. The trim removed 5 bases at V and 4 bases at J, leaving 10 bases unmatched. Germline CDR1 reads MGHDK; CDR2 reads SYGVNS. CDR3 length: 15 amino acids. The entire variable domain, with the rest obtained from reference TRBV25-1 and TRBJ2-5, is as follows: EADIYQTPRYLVIGTGKKITLECSQTMGHDKMYWYQQDPGMELHLIHYSYGVNSTEKGDLSSESTVSRIRTEHFPLTLESARPSHTSQYLCASSIKGGRGETQYFGPGTRLLVL.

The V call is TRBV28, the J call TRBJ1-2; weak D call: TRBD1 (6 bases). The CDR3 loop spans 12 amino acids. V lost 9 bases and J 7 bases, leaving 15 bases between the germline ends. CDR1 and CDR2 from the germline V gene are MDHEN and SYDVKM. The CDR3 protein is CASSWGPFGYTF. The DNA for the CDR3 is TGTGCCAGTTCTTGGGGGCCATTTGGCTACACCTTC.

This rearrangement joins TRBV5-1 to TRBJ1-1, with TRBD1 matching 9 bases. Germline CDR1 and CDR2: SGHRS and YFSETQ. The length of the CDR3 is 15 residues. V was clipped by 4 bases and J by 3 bases; unmatched bases: 7. This CDR3 reads CASSLQGARDTEAFF. The CDR3 region has the DNA TGCGCCAGCAGCCTACAGGGGGCTCGGGACACTGAAGCTTTCTTT.